What follows is one TCR beta chain and its context. As yet, its antigen is unknown. This entry is derived from a study of cytomegalovirus exposure and HLA in healthy donors. Findings and caveats of the study: Most of the CMV-associated TCR beta chains (in a later analysis) appeared to be HLA-restricted. In vitro testing confirmed a few CMV-associated chains as specific for CMV antigens.

Germline lookup yields CDR1 SGDLS and CDR2 YYNGEE. This CDR3 is 14 amino acids long. Trimming removed 4 bases at V and 0 bases at J, with 11 bases between. The PCR used 60 Vbeta and 13 Jbeta primers. Repertoires were generated with immunoSEQ multiplex PCR, while TCRdb's copy carries only in-frame clones and drops some. The table lists more than 150,000 clones, about 80% of them singletons. V usage is TRBV9 and J usage is TRBJ2-7; D is uncertain. Sequenced sample: PBMCs. The clonotype was recovered from a woman between 50 and 59 years old in good health and CMV-seropositive. CDR3 coding DNA: TGTGCCAGCAGCCAGTCTCTCAACTCCTACGAGCAGTACTTC. This sequence encodes CASSQSLNSYEQYF.